These 27 T cell receptor beta chains were all obtained from the same sample, sequenced in a study of blood T cells in healthy people across ages. For the second PCR, which ran for roughly 7 to 11 cycles, a sample-barcoded 5' primer and a J-beta primer mix were used. Each CDR3 protein gets one entry after TCRdb re-called the 5' RACE reads with MiXCR. Of roughly 1,700,000 distinct CDR3 sequences in the sample, 28% were seen once. The sequencing input was blood. These receptors all stem from a woman in her twenties or thirties in good health.

The chain links TRBV7-9 to TRBJ1-2; tentative D call: TRBD1 (5 bases). The CDR3 is made up of 16 amino acids. The V end lost 1 base, the J end lost 3 bases, and 15 bases lay between the germline ends. The germline gives CDR1 SEHNR, CDR2 FQNEAQ (reference sequence). CDR3 nucleotide sequence: TGTGCCAGCAGCTTAGTAGGACATTGGACGGACTATGGCTACACCTTC. Residues: CASSLVGHWTDYGYTF.

Notes on this clonotype: It may be a read error: a sequence one base away is much more abundant. This chain uses TRBV20-1 with TRBJ2-4; possibly TRBD2 for D (5 bases). The germline V gene encodes CDR1 DFQATT and CDR2 SNEGSKA (reference sequence). The CDR3 runs to 14 residues. CDR3 sequence reads: CSASPSFAKSIQYF. The CDR3, as DNA: TGCAGTGCTAGCCCTAGCTTCGCCAAAAGCATTCAGTACTTC.

In the case of this clonotype: An end of the junction does not agree with germline; a read error may underlie this. The chain joins TRBV3-1 to TRBJ2-2; either TRBD1 or TRBD2 may fit D (5 bases each). The CDR3 runs to 15 residues. Germline V gene lookup returns CDR1 LGHDT and CDR2 YNNKEL (reference sequence). CDR3 nucleotides: TGTGCCAGCAGCCCTGGGGCGGAGACTACCGGGGAGCTGTTGTTT. Its protein is CASSPGAETTGELLF.

With respect to this clonotype: Since a much larger clone is just one base distant, this may be a read error. This chain links TRBV7-2 with TRBJ2-7; 10 positions match TRBD2. The DNA end favors TRBJ2-1, so the J call may be wrong. This CDR3 comprises 15 residues. Per the germline V gene, CDR1 is SGHTA and CDR2 is FQGNSA. This CDR3 is CASSLVVSGRNEQFF. The CDR3 nucleotides read TGTGCCAGCAGCTTAGTGGTTAGCGGGAGGAATGAGCAGTTCTTC.

This rearrangement joins TRBV3-1 to TRBJ2-1; a possible D gene is TRBD2 (7 bases). There are 15 residues in the CDR3. V lost 3 bases to trimming and J lost 8 bases, with 17 bases between them. CDR1 is LGHDT and CDR2 is YNNKEL in the germline V gene (reference sequence). As DNA, the CDR3 is TGTGCCAGCAGCCAGTGGAGGGGGGGCGTGGATGAGCAGTTCTTC. Translated, it gives CASSQWRGGVDEQFF.

This clonotype appeared a few times. The chain is built from TRBV21-1 and TRBJ2-3; the D call of TRBD1 is as the table states it, not checked on the DNA. TRBV21-1 is a documented pseudogene. CDR3 size: 15 residues. In DNA form, the CDR3 reads TGTGCCAGCAGCAATTTTTCCAGCCAGGGGGATACGCAGTATTTT. It yields the protein CASSNFSSQGDTQYF.

This clonotype was seen a few times. The genes are TRBV7-9 and TRBJ2-7, with 7 bases lining up with TRBD1. Trimming took 1 base from V and 1 from J; bases not matched to a gene: 7. The length of the CDR3 is 16 residues. Germline CDR1 is SEHNR and CDR2 is FQNEAQ (reference sequence). The CDR3 nucleotides read TGTGCCAGCAGCTTAGTTGGCAGGGGGAGTTCCTACGAGCAGTACTTC. Its protein is CASSLVGRGSSYEQYF.

The chain recombines TRBV5-1 with TRBJ1-2, with a weak D call TRBD1 (5 bases). The ends were cut back, 5 bases at V and 7 bases at J, with 15 bases in the middle. CDR3 size: 13 residues. Germline CDR1 and CDR2: SGHRS and YFSETQ. The CDR3 DNA reads TGCGCCAGCAGTTCGGGGGAGTATGGTGGCTACACCTTC. It codes for CASSSGEYGGYTF.

V usage is TRBV7-2 and J usage is TRBJ1-5, with a tentative D call TRBD1 (6 bases). The CDR3 has 15 amino acids. In germline, CDR1 is SGHTA, CDR2 FQGNSA. V lost 5 bases and J 3 bases, leaving 14 bases between the germline ends. The CDR3 reads CASSPKTGHNQPQHF. Here the CDR3 DNA reads TGTGCCAGCAGCCCGAAGACAGGACACAATCAGCCCCAGCATTTT.

The chain couples TRBV5-5 to TRBJ1-1; D call uncertain. Trimming removed 0 bases from V and 5 bases from J, with 14 bases in between. Germline assignment: CDR1 SGHKS and CDR2 YYEKEE (reference sequence). This CDR3 has 15 amino acids. This chain's CDR3 is CASSLEGSRRTEAFF. As DNA, the CDR3 is TGTGCCAGCAGCTTGGAGGGATCCAGACGGACTGAAGCTTTCTTT.

The chain is built from TRBV2 and TRBJ2-1; D gene uncertain. Trimming pared 7 bases from V and 2 bases from J, leaving 12 bases between. The CDR3 totals 14 residues. Germline V gives CDR1 SNHLY, CDR2 FYNNEI. For the CDR3, the DNA is TGTGCCAGCATTCGTATGGAGACCTACAATGAGCAGTTCTTC. Residues: CASIRMETYNEQFF.

This chain uses TRBV12-5 with TRBJ1-5; D not certain. Germline loops: CDR1 LGHNT, CDR2 FRNRAP. This CDR3 comprises 15 residues. V lost 6 bases, J lost 2 bases, and 14 bases lay in between. CDR3 DNA sequence: TGTGCTAGTGGCCCGGGCGAGGTCGGCAATCAGCCCCAGCATTTT. Encoded protein: CASGPGEVGNQPQHF.

This clonotype was seen repeatedly, ten times or more. The V gene is TRBV5-1, the J gene TRBJ2-7; no clear D gene. Deletions cut 1 base from V and 4 bases from J, with 12 bases between. CDR1 is SGHRS and CDR2 is YFSETQ in the germline V gene. The CDR3 is 14 residues long. In DNA form, the CDR3 reads TGCGCCAGCAGCTTGAGTCCCGTGGGGTACGAGCAGTACTTC. Encoded protein: CASSLSPVGYEQYF.

The chain is built from TRBV20-1 and TRBJ2-7; D gene unclear. CDR3 length: 12 residues. V was shortened by 3 bases and J by 6 bases, with 12 bases between the two germline ends. In germline, CDR1 is DFQATT, CDR2 SNEGSKA (reference sequence). CDR3 in amino acids: CSASSAGGEQYF. The CDR3 nucleotides are TGCAGTGCTAGCTCTGCAGGTGGCGAGCAGTACTTC.

This chain connects TRBV29-1 to TRBJ2-3; 9 bases align to TRBD1. The CDR3 loop spans 14 amino acids. Germline V gene data show CDR1 as SQVTM and CDR2 as ANQGSEA. V was clipped by 7 bases and J by 10 bases; unmatched bases: 15. CDR3 in DNA: TGCAGCGGGGACAAGGCACAGGGGGCGGAGGCGCAGTATTTT. Its translation is CSGDKAQGAEAQYF.

Comments on this clonotype: At one boundary the junction diverges from the germline segment, which might be a read error. The genes are TRBV4-2 and TRBJ2-6; a weak D match, TRBD1 (6 bases). Germline loops: CDR1 LGHNA, CDR2 YNFKEQ. This CDR3 is 17 amino acids long. The CDR3 here is CASSQPGQSSWANVLTF. Here the CDR3 DNA reads TGTGCCAGCAGCCAGCCGGGACAAAGCTCTTGGGCCAACGTCCTGACTTTC.

This clonotype was counted between two and nine times. The V gene is TRBV7-2, the J gene TRBJ2-5; 8 bases line up with TRBD2. This CDR3 spans 15 amino acids. V was pared by 6 bases and J by 6 bases, with 12 bases of the junction left unmatched. The germline gives CDR1 SGHTA, CDR2 FQGNSA. This CDR3 is CASSPGGPLVKTQYF. As DNA, the CDR3 is TGTGCCAGCAGTCCGGGGGGGCCGTTAGTTAAGACCCAGTACTTC. Based on the CDR3 plus reference TRBV7-2 and TRBJ2-5, the full variable domain is GAGVSQSPSNKVTEKGKDVELRCDPISGHTALYWYRQSLGQGLEFLIYFQGNSAPDKSGLPSDRFSAERTGGSVSTLTIQRTQQEDSAVYLCASSPGGPLVKTQYFGPGTRLLVL.

This clonotype was observed a handful of times. The chain joins TRBV2 to TRBJ2-2; 8 bases are shared with TRBD1. CDR3 length equals 14 residues. Trimming cost V 9 bases and J 6 bases; bases outside gene matches: 9. Germline CDR1 SNHLY, CDR2 FYNNEI. CDR3 coding DNA: TGTGCCAGTAGAGAGGACAGGGCCCCCGGGGAGCTGTTTTTT. Translated, it gives CASREDRAPGELFF. Based on the CDR3 plus reference TRBV2 and TRBJ2-2, the full variable domain is EPEVTQTPSHQVTQMGQEVILRCVPISNHLYFYWYRQILGQKVEFLVSFYNNEISEKSEIFDDQFSVERPDGSNFTLKIRSTKLEDSAMYFCASREDRAPGELFFGEGSRLTVL.

This clonotype came up a few times. The V gene is TRBV20-1, the J gene TRBJ1-5; weak D call: TRBD1 (6 bases). The germline gives CDR1 DFQATT, CDR2 SNEGSKA (reference sequence). Trimming stripped 6 bases from V and 6 bases from J, with 18 bases between. This CDR3 has 14 amino acids. The CDR3, as DNA: TGCAGTGCCTCGCCCACAGGGAGGTCTCAGCCCCAGCATTTT. This translates into CSASPTGRSQPQHF.

This clonotype was seen a few times. The chain couples TRBV10-2 to TRBJ2-3, with D perhaps matching TRBD2 (5 bases). CDR1 is WSHSY and CDR2 is SAAADI in the germline V gene. The CDR3 runs 14 residues. The CDR3 here is CVTQGAASTDTQYF. The DNA for the CDR3 is TGCGTCACCCAAGGAGCGGCTAGCACAGATACGCAGTATTTT.

CDR3 sequence: CASSLGADLTRGTDTQYF. For the CDR3, the DNA is TGCGCCAGCAGCTTGGGGGCGGACCTGACTAGGGGCACAGATACGCAGTATTTT. The rearrangement links TRBV5-1 to TRBJ2-3, with D maybe TRBD2 (6 bases). CDR1 and CDR2 from the germline V gene are SGHRS and YFSETQ. The CDR3 totals 18 residues. With 0 bases removed from V and 1 base from J, the gap between germline ends came to 18 bases.

In this sample, this clonotype turned up many times. The V gene is TRBV20-1, the J gene TRBJ1-2; 11 bases are shared with TRBD1. The CDR3 is made up of 16 amino acids. Germline V gene sequence: CDR1 DFQATT, CDR2 SNEGSKA (reference sequence). The junction had 12 bases not matched to a gene; V was cut back by 3 bases and J by 6 bases. CDR3 sequence reads: CSASRGQGAVLDGYTF. The CDR3 DNA sequence: TGCAGTGCTAGTCGAGGACAGGGGGCCGTACTAGATGGCTACACCTTC.

This clonotype was picked up a small number of times. The rearrangement uses TRBV6-5 and TRBJ2-6; TRBD2 might be the D (6 bases). Per germline, CDR1 MNHEY and CDR2 SVGAGI. V shed 4 bases and J shed 4 bases, with 11 bases lying between them. CDR3 length: 15 amino acids. CDR3 in DNA: TGTGCCAGCAGTTCCGTGGGAGGAGGGGCCAACGTCCTGACTTTC. This encodes CASSSVGGGANVLTF.

The rearrangement joins TRBV4-3 to TRBJ2-2; weak D call: TRBD2 (5 bases). This CDR3 is 15 amino acids long. Trimming took off 0 bases at V and 7 bases at J, with 12 bases between the two ends. Germline lookup yields CDR1 LGHNA and CDR2 YSLEER. The CDR3 loop reads CASSQDPRAVGELFF. As DNA, the CDR3 is TGCGCCAGCAGCCAAGACCCTAGAGCGGTCGGGGAGCTGTTTTTT.

The chain recombines TRBV11-2 with TRBJ2-1; a possible D gene is TRBD1 (6 bases). Germline V gene sequence: CDR1 SGHAT, CDR2 FQNNGV. Between the trimmed V and J ends, which lost 1 base and 8 bases, there was a span of 12 bases. The CDR3 is 14 amino acids. The CDR3 bases are TGTGCCAGCAGCTTAGGTCGACAGGAGGATGAGCAGTTCTTC. This sequence encodes CASSLGRQEDEQFF.

This chain links TRBV7-9 with TRBJ2-3, with D unresolved. This CDR3 has 15 amino acids. CDR1 is SEHNR and CDR2 is FQNEAQ in the germline V gene (reference sequence). The V and J ends lost 1 base and 3 bases respectively, with 11 bases between them. CDR3 sequence reads: CASSLGRSWTDTQYF. CDR3 DNA: TGTGCCAGCAGCTTAGGACGAAGTTGGACAGATACGCAGTATTTT.

This clonotype came up a few times. This rearrangement joins TRBV7-2 to TRBJ2-5; D not certain. The CDR3 loop spans 15 amino acids. Germline CDR1 is SGHTA and CDR2 is FQGNSA. V shed 2 bases and J shed 4 bases, with 14 bases lying between them. This CDR3 is CASSLRPGYAETQYF. In nucleotides, the CDR3 is TGTGCCAGCAGCTTACGCCCGGGCTATGCAGAGACCCAGTACTTC.